The rows below give T cell receptor beta chains drawn from one sample of a study of blood T cell repertoires in COVID-19. Measured with immunoSEQ multiplex PCR; TCRdb has only the in-frame clones, and not every one. In the table there are some 400,000 clones, more than 70% of which are singletons. The sample consisted of PBMCs or T cells enriched from blood (not recorded which). Receptors were obtained from a man aged 30 to 39 who had recovered from COVID-19. CDR3s include the opening cysteine and the closing phenylalanine or tryptophan. A D gene is named only where the DNA matches it firmly. For some rows the clone size is stated as once, few or many, or as a class when expanded; others skip it.

>TRBJ2-2|NA|NA|TRBV5-1
TGCGCCAGCACTTTGCAGGAACTGAACACCGGGGAGCTGTTTTTT
CASTLQELNTGELFF
>TRBJ2-1|NA|TRBD2|TRBV7-7
TGTGCTAGCAGCCCTACTCGGGAGGCGGGTCTCCGTTTCTTC
CASSPTREAGLRFF
>TRBJ1-6|NA|NA|TRBV3-1/TRBV3-2
TGTGCCAGCAGCCAAGAGATCGCGGGCAGGATGAATTCACCCCTCCACTTT
CASSQEIAGRMNSPLHF
>TRBJ1-1|NA|NA|TRBV18
TGTGCCAGCTCACCAGTATCAGGCCACAAAATTCATTCCTCGGGAGAAGCTTTCTTT
CASSPVSGHKIHSSGEAFF
>TRBJ2-5|NA|TRBD2|TRBV5-4
TGTGCCAGCAGCTTTGGACTAGCGGGGGACCAAGAGACCCAGTACTTC
CASSFGLAGDQETQYF
>TRBJ2-7|once|TRBD1|TRBV11-2
TGTGCCAGCAGCCTCACGAGACAGGGACGCTACGAGCAGTACTTC
CASSLTRQGRYEQYF
>TRBJ1-4|NA|TRBD1|TRBV29-1
TGCAGCGCCAAAGGGGGCTTAGGGGAAAAACTGTTTTTT
CSAKGGLGEKLFF
>TRBJ1-4|NA|TRBD1|TRBV18
TGTGCCAGCGCGACAGGGCCCCAGGAAAAACTGTTTTTT
CASATGPQEKLFF
>TRBJ2-3|NA|NA|TRBV19
TGTGCCAGTAGTATACAGGGCTTCAGCACAGATACGCAGTATTTT
CASSIQGFSTDTQYF
>TRBJ1-6|NA|TRBD1|TRBV27
TGTGCCAGCAGTTCCCGACAGGGAACGGTTTCACCCCTCCACTTT
CASSSRQGTVSPLHF
>TRBJ2-1|NA|TRBD2|TRBV3-1/TRBV3-2
TGTGCCAGCACCGTGACTAGCGGGGGGGCAAATGAGCAGTTCTTC
CASTVTSGGANEQFF
>TRBJ2-2|NA|TRBD2|TRBV11-2
TGTGCCAGCAGCTTAGAACTAGCGGGGAGGAACACCGGGGAGCTGTTTTTT
CASSLELAGRNTGELFF
>TRBJ2-7|NA|TRBD1|TRBV9
TGTGCCAGCAGCCCTACAGGGGATCCTTTTTACGAGCAGTACTTC
CASSPTGDPFYEQYF
>TRBJ2-1|NA|TRBD1|TRBV10-3
TGTGCCATCAGCCCCTTCCTCCCCATCGGGACAGGGTCAAATGAGCAGTTCTTC
CAISPFLPIGTGSNEQFF
>TRBJ2-7|NA|NA|TRBV13
TGTGCCAGCAGCTTAGGCCTCCCAGGAGGTCGCGACGAGCAGTACTTC
CASSLGLPGGRDEQYF
>TRBJ1-3|NA|NA|TRBV9
TGTGCCAGCAGCGTGAGTGGGACACTCTCTGGAAACACCATATATTTT
CASSVSGTLSGNTIYF
>TRBJ1-2|NA|NA|TRBV4-1
TGCGCCAGCAGCCAACTGGACAGCATGTTAGGGGGAAACTATGGCTACACCTTC
CASSQLDSMLGGNYGYTF
>TRBJ2-1|NA|TRBD2|TRBV4-2
TGTGCCAGCAGCCCGGAGGACGGGGGGGCAAAGGAGCAGTTCTTC
CASSPEDGGAKEQFF
>TRBJ2-3|NA|NA|TRBV4-2
TGTGCCAGCAGCCAAGATAGCTGGGCAGATACGCAGTATTTT
CASSQDSWADTQYF
>TRBJ1-2|NA|NA|TRBV15
TGTGCCACCAGCAGTAGTGGGGGGGCTAACTATGGCTACACCTTC
CATSSSGGANYGYTF
>TRBJ1-2|NA|NA|TRBV5-1
TGCGCCAGCAGCTTTAGCAACTATGGCTACACCTTC
CASSFSNYGYTF
>TRBJ2-3|NA|NA|TRBV6-5
TGTGCCAGCAGCTACCCCGGGACTAGCACAGATACGCAGTATTTT
CASSYPGTSTDTQYF
>TRBJ2-1|NA|TRBD2|TRBV25-1
TGTGCCAGCATGCTAGCGGGGGGGTTCTACAATGAGCAGTTCTTC
CASMLAGGFYNEQFF
>TRBJ2-5|NA|NA|TRBV6-5
TGTGCCAGCAGCGACTCAGGGAGGCGAGAGACCCAGTACTTC
CASSDSGRRETQYF
>TRBJ1-2|once|NA|TRBV5-4
TGTGCCAGCAGTTATACGGCGGGCTATGGCTACACCTTC
CASSYTAGYGYTF
>TRBJ2-3|once|TRBD1|TRBV5-1
TGCGCCAGCAGCTGGGACAGTTTAGAACCAGATACGCAGTATTTT
CASSWDSLEPDTQYF
>TRBJ2-1|NA|TRBD1|TRBV9
TGTGCCAGCAGCGCAACGGGACAGGGAAACAATGAGCAGTTCTTC
CASSATGQGNNEQFF
>TRBJ1-1|NA|NA|TRBV20-1
TGCAGTGCTAGAGACCAGTTTGGAGCTTTCTTT
CSARDQFGAFF